This TCR beta chain was recorded in a study of blood T cell repertoires in COVID-19 (dated by TCRdb to 2020 to 2021). For context, the study as a whole: Samples from collaborators originated in the United States, Italy and Spain and spanned both the acute and convalescent phases of COVID-19. Where available, HLA class I and class II types were taken from metadata supplied by the sample provider and were not determined by assay-based typing. The repertoires were released in a freely available public database intended as a resource for research on the immune response to SARS-CoV-2. Samples were obtained from the ongoing ImmuneRACE study (first 160 participants) and from 1,000 to 1,500 subjects provided by 6 global collaborators. Deeply sampled blood TCRbeta repertoires from subjects exposed to, actively infected with, or recovered from COVID-19 were included in the dataset. The sample metadata nearly always contained a de-identified subject ID, COVID-19 status, age in years and sex. The material from the prospective study consisted of cDNA or gDNA derived from T cells, B-cell-depleted T cells, or PBMCs. General study outcomes and caveats: The amount of clinical and demographic metadata varied by source and participant and was provided uncurated.

TCRbeta CDR3 regions were amplified from genomic DNA using the immunoSEQ Assay, a bias-controlled multiplex PCR. The original pipeline was this. The number of nucleated cells in each sample was estimated by amplification of reference gene primers within the assay. To quantify the absolute abundance of each unique TCRbeta CDR3 rearrangement, sequence reads were collapsed and filtered. For each sample, productive Simpson clonality was calculated as the square root of Simpson's diversity index across productive rearrangements. TCRdb limited this immuneACCESS table to in-frame rearrangements with V and J called. A share of clones is missing; checked studies link under half to unresolved V genes, and the rest is unexplained. V and J calls and clone size are copied from that table; D and trimming were computed from the DNA. In all, the sample holds about 160,000 clones, and 92% of those were seen once. The ten largest clones represent approximately 5% of the sample.

At one collaborating source in Seattle, patients were enrolled during active infection and were followed longitudinally through the course of disease. Each collaborating institution followed its own protocols to collect whole blood in K2EDTA tubes. Collaborator samples were shipped for TCRbeta analysis as frozen whole blood, isolated PBMCs, or DNA extracted from either sample type. Cut back by 3 bases and 5 bases, the V and J ends lie 13 bases apart. CDR1 LNHDA and CDR2 SQIVND were looked up in the germline V gene (reference sequence). The CDR3 measures 14 amino acids from cysteine to phenylalanine. The read is trimmed to its CDR3 DNA, 42 bases read in frame from base 1. In regard to this clone: It has no known antigen specificity. Per-base quality was not reported, and no clone a single base away is much larger than it.

The sequenced material came from peripheral blood. Recombination connected TRBV19 to TRBJ2-5; TRBD2 might be the D gene, on 7 matching bases. The TCR originated in a man aged 30-40 years with COVID-19, enrolled during active disease. The bases are TGTGCCAGTAGTATTCGAGGGGGGGTGGAGACCCAGTACTTC. Translated, it gives CASSIRGGVETQYF. The variable domain in full, with residues beyond the CDR3 obtained from the reference TRBV19 and TRBJ2-5 genes, is DGGITQSPKYLFRKEGQNVTLSCEQNLNHDAMYWYRQDPGQGLRLIYYSQIVNDFQKGDIAEGYSVSREKKESFPLTVTSAQKNPTAFYLCASSIRGGVETQYFGPGTRLLVL.